Presented here are 18 T cell receptor beta chains from one specimen sequenced in a study of T cells in Graves' hyperthyroidism and ophthalmopathy. Researchers took RNA transcripts and amplified the TCR beta CDR3 regions from them. First-round RT-PCR with HTBI primers amplified the TCR CDR3 region. TCRdb passed the multiplex PCR reads through MiXCR, listing each CDR3 protein once. The data show some 600,000 distinct CDR3 sequences, approximately 14% seen once. Sequenced material: blood. All receptors derive from a woman in her 30s with Graves' hyperthyroidism that later progressed to Graves' ophthalmopathy.

This clonotype was seen repeatedly, ten times or more. The chain links TRBV27 to TRBJ2-2; 11 bases line up with TRBD2. The CDR3 has 19 residues. V was pared by 6 bases and J by 3 bases, with 15 bases of the junction left unmatched. Germline-derived CDR1 and CDR2 are MNHEY and SMNVEV (reference sequence). The CDR3: CASRLNLMTSGKYTGELFF. The CDR3 DNA reads as TGTGCCAGCAGACTCAATTTAATGACTAGCGGGAAGTACACCGGGGAGCTGTTTTTT.

Turning to this clonotype: The junction departs from germline at one end; a sequencing error may be responsible. The chain links TRBV5-1 to TRBJ2-2; D is unresolved. Germline CDR1 reads SGHRS; CDR2 reads YFSETQ. This CDR3 has 13 residues. The CDR3 DNA reads as TGTGCCAGCAGCTTAGGAATCGCCGGGGAGCTGTTTTTT. It is translated as CASSLGIAGELFF.

This clonotype was seen a handful of times. The V and J genes are TRBV19 and TRBJ1-6; 8 nucleotides agree with TRBD1. Per germline, CDR1 LNHDA and CDR2 SQIVND (reference sequence). This CDR3 contains 15 residues. V shed 11 bases and J 8 bases; nucleotides not matched to a gene: 14. The CDR3 protein is CASSPGQAFDSPLHF. The DNA for the CDR3 is TGTGCCTCATCGCCGGGACAGGCCTTTGATTCACCCCTCCACTTT.

This clonotype showed up many times. The chain uses TRBV7-6 and TRBJ2-5; 8 bases align to TRBD2. With 2 bases clipped from V and 4 bases from J, the junction kept 6 bases outside the gene matches. The germline V gene encodes CDR1 SGHVS and CDR2 FNYEAQ. The CDR3 covers 15 residues. The CDR3 reads CASSLIPAGAETQYF. In nucleotides, the CDR3 is TGTGCCAGCAGCTTAATTCCAGCGGGAGCAGAGACCCAGTACTTC.

Ten or more counts support this clonotype. The genes are TRBV20-1 and TRBJ2-3; maybe TRBD1 (6 bases). The CDR3 totals 13 residues. Germline loops: CDR1 DFQATT, CDR2 SNEGSKA (reference sequence). V was pared by 3 bases and J by 3 bases, with 10 bases between. The DNA for the CDR3 is TGCAGTGCTAGTAAGGGGGAGACAGATACGCAGTATTTT. Translating gives CSASKGETDTQYF.

This clonotype was recorded many times. The rearrangement links TRBV29-1 to TRBJ1-2; D unclear. The V and J ends lost 6 bases and 4 bases respectively, with 12 bases between them. Germline V gives CDR1 SQVTM, CDR2 ANQGSEA. CDR3 length: 12 amino acids. DNA of the CDR3: TGCAGCGTCCCCCCGGGCATCTATGGCTACACCTTC. This sequence encodes CSVPPGIYGYTF.

This clonotype was picked up many times. The chain employs TRBV2 and TRBJ2-5, with a possible D match to TRBD2 (5 bases). V was pared by 3 bases and J by 8 bases, with 7 bases between. The length of the CDR3 is 11 residues. CDR1 and CDR2 (germline): SNHLY, FYNNEI. The CDR3 region has the DNA TGTGCCAGCAGTGAGGGAGAAACCCAGTACTTC. As protein: CASSEGETQYF.

In this sample, this clonotype turned up a few times. The V call is TRBV4-1, the J call TRBJ2-7; unclear D gene. Per the germline V gene, CDR1 is MGHRA and CDR2 is YSYEKL. Trimming stripped 3 bases from V and 6 bases from J, with 15 bases between. CDR3 size: 14 residues. CDR3 residues: CASSHRNSEAEQYF. The CDR3 DNA is TGCGCCAGCAGCCATCGGAATTCCGAGGCCGAGCAGTACTTC.

This chain links TRBV4-2 with TRBJ2-7, with D possibly TRBD1 on 5 matching bases. The germline V and J ends were trimmed by 3 bases and 1 base, with 16 bases remaining between them. CDR1 is LGHNA, CDR2 YNFKEQ, per germline. This CDR3 has 16 amino acids. The CDR3 loop reads CASSQPPWGSSYEQYF. CDR3 in DNA: TGTGCCAGCAGCCAGCCCCCGTGGGGCTCGTCCTACGAGCAGTACTTC.

The V and J genes are TRBV7-2 and TRBJ1-1; D not certain. Deletions cut 3 bases from V and 7 bases from J, with 12 bases between. Germline CDR1 reads SGHTA; CDR2 reads FQGNSA. This CDR3 has 13 amino acids. CDR3 coding DNA: TGTGCCAGCAGCTTGGGATTTGCAGTTGAAGCTTTCTTT. Protein: CASSLGFAVEAFF.

This clonotype was counted a few times. The rearrangement joins TRBV7-9 to TRBJ2-5; the match to TRBD2 covers 9 bases. With V trimmed by 8 bases and J by 9 bases, 7 bases remained unmatched. Germline CDR1 SEHNR, CDR2 FQNEAQ (reference sequence). This CDR3 has 12 amino acids. CDR3 coding DNA: TGTGCCAGCTCTGGGACTAGCAGGGCCCAGTACTTC. Residues: CASSGTSRAQYF.

A remark on this clonotype: One junction end does not reproduce the germline sequence, and a read error may be involved. This chain connects TRBV13 to TRBJ2-1; TRBD2 matches at 13 bases. The germline V gene has CDR1 PRHDT and CDR2 FYEKMQ (reference sequence). The CDR3 covers 16 residues. DNA of the CDR3: TGTGCCAGCAGCATAGGACTAGCGGGAGACCGGGGAGAGCAGTTCTTC. This encodes CASSIGLAGDRGEQFF.

This clonotype was observed many times. The V gene is TRBV14, the J gene TRBJ1-6; D ambiguous. The germline V and J ends were trimmed by 2 bases and 7 bases, with 6 bases remaining between them. Germline V CDR1 and CDR2: SGHDN, FVKESK. CDR3 size: 13 residues. This CDR3 reads CASSQFQNSPLHF. CDR3 nucleotide sequence: TGTGCCAGCAGCCAATTTCAAAATTCACCCCTCCACTTT.

This clonotype was seen at least ten times. V is TRBV24-1 and J is TRBJ2-1, with a weak D call TRBD2 (5 bases). The CDR3 extends over 17 amino acids. Germline-derived CDR1 and CDR2 are KGHDR and SFDVKD. Trimming shortened V by 6 bases and J by 0 bases, and 17 bases separated the two germline ends. The chain's CDR3 is CATSPSPAVRSYNEQFF. For the CDR3, the DNA is TGTGCCACCAGTCCTAGCCCGGCAGTGCGCTCCTACAATGAGCAGTTCTTC.

This clonotype has at least ten counts. This chain uses TRBV5-1 with TRBJ2-7; the match to TRBD2 covers 9 bases. This CDR3 contains 16 residues. The V gene's germline CDR1 is SGHRS and CDR2 YFSETQ. The trim removed 0 bases at V and 1 base at J, leaving 5 bases unmatched. The CDR3 coding sequence is TGCGCCAGCAGCTTGGAGAGAGCGGGGGGTTCCTACGAGCAGTACTTC. It specifies CASSLERAGGSYEQYF.

This clonotype was observed many times. The chain has TRBV20-1 and TRBJ2-1; D gene unclear. The germline gives CDR1 DFQATT, CDR2 SNEGSKA (reference sequence). This CDR3 has 13 residues. Trimming removed 3 bases from V and 0 bases from J, with 6 bases in between. The CDR3 sequence: CSARVPSYNEQFF. DNA of the CDR3: TGCAGTGCTAGGGTCCCCTCCTACAATGAGCAGTTCTTC.

On this clonotype itself: A read error may explain this, as a much larger clone is one base away. The chain joins TRBV28 to TRBJ1-6; D ambiguous. The CDR3 is 15 residues long. Germline CDR1 and CDR2: MDHEN and SYDVKM. The CDR3 loop is CARSSAPGDPSPLHF. CDR3 DNA: TGTGCCAGAAGTTCTGCTCCAGGTGATCCTTCACCCCTCCACTTT.

This clonotype was recorded at least ten times. The chain uses TRBV10-3 and TRBJ2-7; 8 bases align to TRBD2. In germline, CDR1 is ENHRY, CDR2 SYGVKD. The CDR3 runs to 15 residues. The V and J ends lost 4 bases and 7 bases, in that order; junction bases with no gene match: 12. The CDR3 spells CAISAVEAGADEQYF. The CDR3 DNA reads as TGTGCCATCAGTGCCGTGGAAGCGGGAGCTGATGAGCAGTACTTC.